This TCR beta chain came from a study of cytomegalovirus exposure and HLA in healthy donors. The study's findings and limits: In a later analysis, several top co-occurrence clusters appeared linked to parvovirus B19, influenza, CMV and Epstein-Barr virus. In a later analysis, CMV-associated beta chains were mostly HLA-associated, it appeared.

PCR was performed using 60 Vbeta and 13 Jbeta primers. Authors' processing steps: A later analysis tallied 65 million to 85 million unique TCR beta chains, about 12 million of them shared. Method: immunoSEQ multiplex PCR; TCRdb's copy keeps in-frame clones and lacks some. The D gene and trimming were derived from the DNA, and the V and J assignments and clone size from that table. This sample yields 59,000 or so clones, of which approximately 83% are seen a single time; around 11% belongs to the top ten. This CDR3 region has 13 residues. The V segment lost 2 bases and the J segment 7 bases; nucleotides outside the gene matches: 4. The germline V gene encodes CDR1 SGHDN and CDR2 FVKESK. A remark on this clone: Its cognate antigen is unknown.

The sample was PBMCs. The chain joins TRBV14 to TRBJ2-5; 7 positions agree with TRBD2. The sequence was obtained from a female donor in good health and CMV-seronegative. CDR3 nucleotides: TGTGCCAGCAGCCAACAGGGCGGGGGGACCCAGTACTTC. This translates into CASSQQGGGTQYF.